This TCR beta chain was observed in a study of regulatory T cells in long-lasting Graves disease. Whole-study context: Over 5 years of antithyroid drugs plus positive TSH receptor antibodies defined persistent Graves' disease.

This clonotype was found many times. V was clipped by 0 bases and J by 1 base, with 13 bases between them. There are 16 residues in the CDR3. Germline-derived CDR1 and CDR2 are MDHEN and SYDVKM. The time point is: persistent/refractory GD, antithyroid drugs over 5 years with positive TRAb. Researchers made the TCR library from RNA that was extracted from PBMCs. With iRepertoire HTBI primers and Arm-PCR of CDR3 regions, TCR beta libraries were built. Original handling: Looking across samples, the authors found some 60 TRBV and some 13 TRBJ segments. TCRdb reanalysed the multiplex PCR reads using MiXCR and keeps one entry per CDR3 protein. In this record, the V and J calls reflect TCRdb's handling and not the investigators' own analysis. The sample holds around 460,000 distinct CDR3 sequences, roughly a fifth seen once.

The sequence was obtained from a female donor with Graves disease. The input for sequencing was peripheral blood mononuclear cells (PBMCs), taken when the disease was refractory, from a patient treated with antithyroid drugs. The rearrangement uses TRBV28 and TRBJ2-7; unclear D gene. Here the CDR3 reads CASSLWYPPESYEQYF. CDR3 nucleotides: TGTGCCAGCAGTTTATGGTATCCGCCCGAATCCTACGAGCAGTACTTC.